This T cell receptor (beta chain) stems from a study of T cell changes during pregnancy in multiple sclerosis. Only in-frame clones appear in the TCRdb table, and some are missing; sequencing was by immunoSEQ multiplex PCR. Of 35,000 to 40,000 clones detected, 92% appear once; the ten largest clones hold 5% to 6%. Germline V gene sequence: CDR1 SEHNR, CDR2 FQNEAQ (reference sequence). The length of the CDR3 is 13 residues. J gave up 2 bases and V 4 bases, and 2 bases lay outside the gene matches. The chain recombines TRBV7-9 with TRBJ2-7, with 7 nucleotides matching TRBD1. This specimen was CD8+ T cells from peripheral blood mononuclear cells, taken in the third trimester of pregnancy. This sequence originates from a female donor with multiple sclerosis, enrolled in a pregnancy study. CDR3 sequence: CASSYGTAYEQYF. CDR3 in DNA: TGTGCCAGCAGCTACGGGACAGCCTACGAGCAGTACTTC.